The 23 T cell receptor beta chains presented below share a single source sample, sequenced in a study of blood T cells in healthy people across ages. For the second PCR, which ran for about 7 to 11 cycles, a sample-barcoded 5' primer and a J-beta primer mix were used. Using its own MiXCR run on the 5' RACE reads, TCRdb lists one record per CDR3 protein. Here the sample spans 500,000 to 650,000 distinct CDR3 sequences, about a quarter being singletons. The sample was also reused in another study, on T cells of mothers and their children.

Specimen: blood. These receptors were taken from a boy aged 2 to 10 in good health.

The chain links TRBV18 to TRBJ1-4; TRBD1 is a possible D gene (5 bases). CDR3 length: 13 residues. Trimming stripped 5 bases from V and 10 bases from J, with 14 bases between. Per the germline V gene, CDR1 is KGHSH and CDR2 is LQKENI. The CDR3 DNA reads TGTGCCAGCTCATCCTGGGACCCGGGAAAACTGTTTTTT. The encoded protein is CASSSWDPGKLFF. The full variable domain, in which reference TRBV18 and TRBJ1-4 provide the parts outside the CDR3, is NAGVMQNPRHLVRRRGQEARLRCSPMKGHSHVYWYRQLPEEGLKFMVYLQKENIIDESGMPKERFSAEFPKEGPSILRIQQVVRGDSAAYFCASSSWDPGKLFFGSGTQLSVL.

This chain connects TRBV12-3 or TRBV12-4 to TRBJ2-4; tentatively, D is TRBD2 (6 bases). The CDR3 contains 16 residues. The germline V and J ends were trimmed by 5 bases and 0 bases, with 14 bases remaining between them. CDR3 region: CASSRGLGLAKNIQYF. As DNA, the CDR3 is TGTGCCAGCAGTCGGGGACTCGGATTAGCCAAAAACATTCAGTACTTC.

The chain uses TRBV6-1 and TRBJ1-4, with D possibly matching TRBD1 (5 bases). This CDR3 region has 17 residues. V lost 5 bases and J lost 0, with 16 bases in between. Looked up from germline, CDR1 is MNHNS and CDR2 is SASEGT. The CDR3 sequence is CASSRGGGGATNEKLFF. The CDR3 coding sequence is TGTGCCAGCAGTCGTGGGGGTGGGGGTGCAACTAATGAAAAACTGTTTTTT.

V is TRBV6-1 and J is TRBJ2-2, with no clear D. Trimming removed 6 bases from V and 6 bases from J, with 14 bases in between. The germline gives CDR1 MNHNS, CDR2 SASEGT. CDR3 length: 14 residues. The CDR3 DNA reads as TGTGCCAGCAGACTTACTCCCAACGCCGGGGAGCTGTTTTTT. Its translation is CASRLTPNAGELFF.

This clonotype came up many times. The V call is TRBV9, the J call TRBJ2-7; 8 nucleotides agree with TRBD1. CDR3 length: 15 amino acids. Germline V gene sequence: CDR1 SGDLS, CDR2 YYNGEE. Trimming cost V 2 bases and J 0 bases; bases outside gene matches: 4. Here the CDR3 reads CASSVGTGSSYEQYF. CDR3 in DNA: TGTGCCAGCAGCGTTGGGACAGGCAGCTCCTACGAGCAGTACTTC.

The rearrangement joins TRBV7-8 to TRBJ2-5; 8 bases are a match to TRBD2. With V trimmed by 5 bases and J by 6 bases, 8 bases remained unmatched. This CDR3 has 14 amino acids. The germline V gene encodes CDR1 SGHVS and CDR2 FQNEAQ. For the CDR3, the DNA is TGTGCCAGCAGCCGGCGGGAGGACGGAAAGACCCAGTACTTC. Residues: CASSRREDGKTQYF.

This clonotype was recorded only once. The chain employs TRBV28 and TRBJ2-5; 8 nucleotides line up with TRBD2. Germline V gene data show CDR1 as MDHEN and CDR2 as SYDVKM. V gave up 3 bases and J gave up 2 bases; unmatched junction bases: 8. The CDR3 spans 16 residues. The CDR3 DNA sequence: TGTGCCAGCAGTTTTCAGCCGGGAGGGAGGCAAGAGACCCAGTACTTC. Translated: CASSFQPGGRQETQYF.

This rearrangement joins TRBV7-9 to TRBJ2-5; D tentatively fits TRBD1 or TRBD2 (5 bases each). The germline V gene encodes CDR1 SEHNR and CDR2 FQNEAQ (reference sequence). The CDR3 runs to 16 residues. V lost 1 base and J lost 5, with 17 bases in between. The CDR3 DNA sequence: TGTGCCAGCAGCTTAGGCCCGTTCGGGGCACGGGAGACCCAGTACTTC. It yields the protein CASSLGPFGARETQYF.

This clonotype was observed a handful of times. The genes are TRBV11-2 and TRBJ2-5, with unresolved D. The closer fit of TRBJ2-7 to the DNA end suggests the J call may be wrong. Looked up from germline, CDR1 is SGHAT and CDR2 is FQNNGV. CDR3 length equals 12 residues. DNA of the CDR3: TGTGCCAGCAGCCCCTTCCTGCACGAGCAGTACTTC. It specifies CASSPFLHEQYF.

This clonotype was detected only a few times. The chain links TRBV20-1 to TRBJ1-2; 9 nucleotides match TRBD1. Germline V gene sequence: CDR1 DFQATT, CDR2 SNEGSKA (reference sequence). Unmatched junction bases numbered 11, after V lost 8 bases and J lost 7 bases. CDR3 length equals 13 residues. Here the CDR3 reads CSPWRDRVGGYTF. The CDR3 DNA is TGCAGTCCCTGGAGGGACAGGGTGGGTGGCTACACCTTC.

The V gene is TRBV11-1, the J gene TRBJ1-1, with 8 positions matching TRBD1. Germline V gene data show CDR1 as SGHAT and CDR2 as FQDESV (reference sequence). The ends lost 0 bases at V and 7 bases at J; junction bases unmatched: 4. The CDR3 spans 14 residues. The CDR3 is CASSLAPGQVEAFF. CDR3 nucleotide sequence: TGTGCCAGCAGCTTAGCCCCGGGACAGGTTGAAGCTTTCTTT.

The CDR3, as DNA: TGTGCCAGCAGCTCGGGGGAGACCTACAATGAGCAGTTCTTC. Translation gives CASSSGETYNEQFF. The chain uses TRBV7-9 and TRBJ2-1; a weak D match, TRBD2 (6 bases). The CDR3 is 14 residues long. Trimming pared 4 bases from V and 2 bases from J, leaving 9 bases between. Per germline, CDR1 SEHNR and CDR2 FQNEAQ (reference sequence).

The rearrangement uses TRBV20-1 and TRBJ2-1; 8 bases are a match to TRBD2. V lost 5 bases to trimming and J lost 2 bases; unmatched junction nucleotides: 8. The CDR3 covers 15 residues. Per germline, CDR1 DFQATT and CDR2 SNEGSKA (reference sequence). The CDR3 DNA is TGCAGTGCTGAGCTAGCGGGCGGTCCCTACAATGAGCAGTTCTTC. It translates to CSAELAGGPYNEQFF.

This clonotype has more than one count but fewer than ten. The chain recombines TRBV20-1 with TRBJ2-7, with D perhaps TRBD1 (6 bases). V was clipped by 2 bases and J by 3 bases, with 11 bases between them. CDR1 and CDR2 from the germline V gene are DFQATT and SNEGSKA (reference sequence). The CDR3 is made up of 13 amino acids. CDR3 loop: CSARRTVGYEQYF. In DNA form, the CDR3 reads TGCAGTGCTAGAAGGACAGTGGGCTACGAGCAGTACTTC.

To note about this clonotype: An end of the junction does not agree with germline; a read error may underlie this. V and J are TRBV10-3 and TRBJ1-1; 7 bases are a match to TRBD1. This CDR3 region has 15 residues. Germline V gene lookup returns CDR1 ENHRY and CDR2 SYGVKD. CDR3: CAISNRQGTNTEAFF. The CDR3 nucleotides read TGTGCCATCAGTAATAGACAGGGAACGAACACCGAAGCTTTCTTT.

The chain has TRBV6-5 and TRBJ1-2; TRBD1 agrees at 8 bases. With 8 bases clipped from V and 8 bases from J, the junction kept 10 bases outside the gene matches. The CDR3 consists of 13 residues. The germline V gene has CDR1 MNHEY and CDR2 SVGAGI. CDR3 region: CASAWAGGFGYTF. The CDR3 DNA sequence: TGTGCCAGCGCGTGGGCAGGGGGCTTCGGCTACACCTTC.

This clonotype was seen repeatedly, ten times or more. The chain carries TRBV10-3 and TRBJ2-6; D could derive from TRBD1 or TRBD2 (5 bases each). The CDR3 runs to 14 residues. Germline V lookup: CDR1 ENHRY, CDR2 SYGVKD. Trimming shortened V by 4 bases and J by 6 bases, and 10 bases separated the two germline ends. Here the CDR3 reads CAISAQGAANVLTF. CDR3 nucleotide sequence: TGTGCCATCAGTGCCCAGGGAGCGGCCAACGTCCTGACTTTC.

The rearrangement joins TRBV19 to TRBJ1-5; D may be TRBD1 (5 bases). Germline V gene sequence: CDR1 LNHDA, CDR2 SQIVND (reference sequence). The V gene lost 6 bases and the J gene lost 5 bases, with 14 bases spanning the gap. The CDR3 totals 14 residues. In nucleotides, the CDR3 is TGTGCCAGTAGGAGGTCAGGGCTTCATCAGCCCCAGCATTTT. It translates to CASRRSGLHQPQHF.

This sequence joins TRBV11-3 and TRBJ2-1, with 8 bases matching TRBD1. This CDR3 comprises 16 residues. Looked up from germline, CDR1 is SGHNT and CDR2 is YENEEA. V trimming: 5 bases; J trimming: 10 bases; junction bases outside the gene matches: 16. The CDR3 here is CASSPFQGANSGEQFF. CDR3 bases: TGTGCCAGCAGCCCGTTCCAGGGGGCGAACTCAGGGGAGCAGTTCTTC.

In its sample, this clonotype was seen a few times. The chain links TRBV7-8 to TRBJ2-5; D remains unclear. The CDR3 runs to 15 residues. V shed 5 bases and J shed 4 bases, with 17 bases lying between them. Germline CDR1 is SGHVS and CDR2 is FQNEAQ. The CDR3 sequence: CASSPRRVPGETQYF. CDR3 coding DNA: TGTGCCAGCAGCCCCCGCCGAGTCCCCGGAGAGACCCAGTACTTC.

The rearrangement uses TRBV6-1 and TRBJ2-3, with a weak D call TRBD2 (6 bases). The CDR3 consists of 17 residues. Germline V lookup: CDR1 MNHNS, CDR2 SASEGT. V dropped 5 bases and J dropped 1 base, with 19 bases sitting between them. CDR3 sequence (DNA): TGTGCCAGCAGTCCAAACGCAGGAGGGATCGGCACAGATACGCAGTATTTT. Amino acid sequence: CASSPNAGGIGTDTQYF.

This clonotype was counted only a few times. DNA for the CDR3: TGTGCCAGCAGCTCCACAGATCAGCCCCAGCATTTT. Protein sequence: CASSSTDQPQHF. The rearrangement uses TRBV13 and TRBJ1-5; D unresolved. Germline CDR1 is PRHDT and CDR2 is FYEKMQ (reference sequence). V was shortened by 4 bases and J by 5 bases, with 6 bases between the two germline ends. CDR3 length equals 12 residues.

The J gene is TRBJ2-4, the V gene TRBV4-3; D unclear. The CDR3 runs to 16 residues. V dropped 1 base and J dropped 0 bases, with 10 bases sitting between them. Germline-derived CDR1 and CDR2 are LGHNA and YSLEER. Here the CDR3 DNA reads TGCGCCAGCAGCCAAGTGTACTTTTTAGCCAAAAACATTCAGTACTTC. This translates into CASSQVYFLAKNIQYF.